Listed below are T cell receptor beta chains from one sample, sequenced in a study of shared clonotypes between healthy human individuals. Clones were read by immunoSEQ multiplex PCR, and TCRdb kept only the in-frame ones, dropping some. The sample contains hundreds of thousands of clones, around 77% of which appear only once. Input material: PBMCs. The receptors derive from a woman aged 40 to 50 in good health. Some clones in this sample may be carry-over from other donors' samples. Each CDR3 is given without its conserved first and last residue. The D gene is left open where the match is weak.

D gene	V gene	CDR3 length	J gene	CDR3 protein
-	TRBV9	10	TRBJ1-3	ASSVDGNTIY
-	TRBV30	14	TRBJ1-3	AWPNPSGNPGNTIY
-	TRBV5-1	12	TRBJ1-1	ASSSGTTNTEAF
-	TRBV6-6	13	TRBJ1-4	ASKVDGGTNEKLF
-	TRBV12-1	14	TRBJ2-3	ASSVRQGGGADTQY
-	TRBV5-8	14	TRBJ2-3	ASSLPSWARGDTQY
-	TRBV6-1	14	TRBJ2-7	ASSEAHGRAGYEQY
-	TRBV7-8	11	TRBJ2-2	ASSAQRYGELF
-	TRBV18	14	TRBJ1-5	ASSPKGGQGNQPQH
-	TRBV6-6	12	TRBJ1-5	ASIGGHSNQPQH
-	TRBV6-6	12	TRBJ1-1	ASTSRGTATEAF
-	TRBV5-4	12	TRBJ2-3	ASSFGRGTDTQY
TRBD1	TRBV4-1	15	TRBJ2-5	ASSHTPTGGDGLPQY
TRBD2	TRBV7-9	16	TRBJ2-2	ASSPYATSGKNTGELF
-	TRBV7-3	13	TRBJ2-5	ASSLTASLRETQY
-	TRBV11-2	12	TRBJ2-1	ASSLAGTYNEQF
-	TRBV13	12	TRBJ1-2	ASSLVQGFYGYT
-	TRBV30	10	TRBJ2-5	AWNRLEETQY
-	TRBV6-1	12	TRBJ1-2	ASSEGGEIYGYT
-	TRBV27	10	TRBJ1-5	ASRGNNQPQH
-	TRBV2	14	TRBJ1-5	ASSVVGSYSNQPQH
TRBD1	TRBV18	11	TRBJ1-1	ASSPGQDTEAF